This T cell receptor (beta chain) derives from a study of blood T cell repertoires in COVID-19. The repertoire was sequenced with immunoSEQ multiplex PCR; TCRdb's copy has only in-frame clones and lacks some. The sample consists of 300,000 to 400,000 clones, about 85% of them appearing once. Those designated as exposed participants met a COVID-19 case within 2 weeks before study entry. The CDR3 length is 20 residues. V lost 4 bases to trimming and J lost 0 bases; unmatched junction nucleotides: 13. The germline CDR1 and CDR2 sequences are KGHSH and LQKENI. The sequence was collected from a woman in her 30s who had been exposed to COVID-19. This chain uses TRBV18 with TRBJ1-4, with 11 nucleotides matching TRBD1. Sequenced: PBMCs or T cells enriched from blood (not recorded which). CDR3 bases: TGTGCCAGCTCACGCACTCGGACAGGGGGCAATTGGGCAACTAATGAAAAACTGTTTTTT. Its translation is CASSRTRTGGNWATNEKLFF.